Shown below are 27 T cell receptor beta chains from a single sample sequenced in a study of blood T cell repertoires in COVID-19. TCRdb keeps only in-frame clones here, not all; method: immunoSEQ multiplex PCR. The sample records about 140,000 clones, approximately 85% being singletons. The sequencing input was PBMCs or T cells enriched from blood (not recorded which). The source of these receptors is a woman aged 50 to 65 with acute COVID-19.

This clone appeared once. The chain carries TRBV7-9 and TRBJ2-5, with 10 bases fitting TRBD2. Germline loops: CDR1 SEHNR, CDR2 FQNEAQ (reference sequence). Unmatched junction bases numbered 14, after V lost 5 bases and J lost 5 bases. The CDR3 sequence is 17 residues long. This chain's CDR3 is CASSKFSGRLLRETQYF. CDR3 nucleotides: TGTGCCAGCAGCAAGTTTAGCGGGAGGTTATTACGGGAGACCCAGTACTTC.

The chain has TRBV3-1 (or the pseudogene TRBV3-2) and TRBJ1-1; D remains unclear. The V gene's germline CDR1 is LGHDT and CDR2 YNNKEL (reference sequence). V was clipped by 1 base and J by 10 bases, with 13 bases between them. This CDR3 contains 13 residues. The CDR3 sequence is CASSQGGGSAAFF. In DNA form, the CDR3 reads TGTGCCAGCAGCCAAGGAGGAGGATCAGCAGCTTTCTTT.

This sequence joins TRBV5-5 and TRBJ1-3, with D possibly matching TRBD1 (5 bases). V lost 0 bases and J 2 bases, leaving 15 bases between the germline ends. This CDR3 spans 17 amino acids. Germline CDR1 and CDR2: SGHKS and YYEKEE (reference sequence). The CDR3 protein is CASSLGTSGGAGNTIYF. The CDR3 nucleotides read TGTGCCAGCAGCTTGGGGACTTCGGGGGGTGCTGGAAACACCATATATTTT. Full variable domain (missing parts from reference TRBV5-5 and TRBJ1-3): DAGVTQSPTHLIKTRGQQVTLRCSPISGHKSVSWYQQVLGQGPQFIFQYYEKEERGRGNFPDRFSARQFPNYSSELNVNALLLGDSALYLCASSLGTSGGAGNTIYFGEGSWLTVV.

This chain joins TRBV6-2 or TRBV6-3 and TRBJ1-4; D ambiguous. In germline, CDR1 is MNHEY, CDR2 SVGEGT. The ends were cut back, 1 base at V and 6 bases at J, with 3 bases in the middle. The CDR3 consists of 12 residues. Written as DNA, the CDR3 is TGTGCCAGCAGTTACTTCTATGAAAAACTGTTTTTT. The encoded protein is CASSYFYEKLFF.

This clone was observed a few times. The V and J genes are TRBV21-1 and TRBJ2-6; the listed D gene, TRBD2, was not tested against the DNA. TRBV21-1 is a pseudogene. The CDR3 runs to 20 residues. CDR3 nucleotides: TGTGCCAGCAGCAGGCGGAAAGACGACGGACTGAGGGCTGGGGCCAACGTCCTGACTTTC. It translates to CASSRRKDDGLRAGANVLTF.

By sample fraction, this clone is medium-sized (0.01 to 0.1%). The J gene is TRBJ2-7, the V gene TRBV29-1; a possible D gene is TRBD2 (6 bases). V was shortened by 4 bases and J by 1 base, with 11 bases between the two germline ends. Germline-derived CDR1 and CDR2 are SQVTM and ANQGSEA. CDR3 size: 13 residues. CDR3 DNA: TGCAGCGTTGTAGCGGCGGATTCCTACGAGCAGTACTTC. Its translation: CSVVAADSYEQYF.

This chain uses TRBV28 with TRBJ1-2, with D perhaps TRBD1 (5 bases). CDR1 and CDR2 from the germline V gene are MDHEN and SYDVKM. This CDR3 has 12 amino acids. V gave up 3 bases and J gave up 7 bases, with 9 bases separating them. CDR3 sequence (DNA): TGTGCCAGCAGTTTGGCAGGGCCTGGCTACACCTTC. Residues: CASSLAGPGYTF.

The sample holds one count of this clone. The J gene is TRBJ1-1, the V gene TRBV6-2 or TRBV6-3, with D unclear. The germline V gene encodes CDR1 MNHEY and CDR2 SVGEGT. V lost 4 bases and J 2 bases, leaving 11 bases between the germline ends. The CDR3 spans 14 residues. CDR3 protein: CASSSLVSNTEAFF. DNA for the CDR3: TGTGCCAGCAGTTCCTTAGTGTCTAACACTGAAGCTTTCTTT.

The rearrangement joins TRBV25-1 to TRBJ2-3; D is perhaps TRBD1 (6 bases). The V gene's germline CDR1 is MGHDK and CDR2 SYGVNS. There are 18 residues in the CDR3. The V end lost 0 bases, the J end lost 2 bases, and 18 bases lay between the germline ends. This CDR3 is CASSEYRRQDLVTDTQYF. In nucleotides, the CDR3 is TGTGCCAGCAGTGAATACCGAAGACAGGATCTGGTCACAGATACGCAGTATTTT.

This sequence joins TRBV5-1 and TRBJ2-7, with 10 bases identical to TRBD1. The V segment lost 3 bases and the J segment 2 bases; nucleotides outside the gene matches: 2. From germline, CDR1 is SGHRS and CDR2 YFSETQ. The CDR3 totals 14 residues. The CDR3 loop is CASSSGTGAYEQYF. CDR3 DNA sequence: TGCGCCAGCAGCTCCGGGACAGGGGCCTACGAGCAGTACTTC.

The chain carries TRBV2 and TRBJ2-2; D gene uncertain. V lost 2 bases to trimming and J lost 1 base, with 8 bases between them. Germline loops: CDR1 SNHLY, CDR2 FYNNEI. The CDR3 sequence is 15 residues long. CDR3 DNA: TGTGCCAGCAGTGAACGCGCCGGGAACACCGGGGAGCTGTTTTTT. Protein product: CASSERAGNTGELFF.

This sequence joins TRBV7-8 and TRBJ1-5; 7 bases agree with TRBD1. Trimming at V came to 5 bases and at J to 5 bases, leaving 3 bases not matched to a gene. The germline V gene has CDR1 SGHVS and CDR2 FQNEAQ. The CDR3 is 13 residues long. Here the CDR3 reads CASSLDRDQPQHF. The CDR3 DNA follows: TGTGCCAGCAGCCTCGACAGGGATCAGCCCCAGCATTTT. Using reference TRBV7-8 and TRBJ1-5 for the parts outside the CDR3, the full variable domain is GAGVSQSPRYKVAKRGQDVALRCDPISGHVSLFWYQQALGQGPEFLTYFQNEAQLDKSGLPSDRFFAERPEGSVSTLKIQRTQQEDSAVYLCASSLDRDQPQHFGDGTRLSIL.

The chain couples TRBV4-1 to TRBJ1-2; D is ambiguous. The CDR3 extends over 15 amino acids. Trimming stripped 1 base from V and 6 bases from J, with 15 bases between. Germline CDR1 and CDR2: MGHRA and YSYEKL. In nucleotides, the CDR3 is TGCGCCAGCAGCCAAGCGGGAGGGCGGGTCGATGGCTACACCTTC. It encodes CASSQAGGRVDGYTF.

The chain carries TRBV7-9 and TRBJ2-5; D is possibly TRBD2 (5 bases). Trimming took 4 bases from V and 4 from J, leaving 16 bases between them. Germline lookup yields CDR1 SEHNR and CDR2 FQNEAQ (reference sequence). This CDR3 is built from 15 residues. The CDR3 region has the DNA TGTGCCAGCAGCTCACCGGACTTACATAGAGAGACCCAGTACTTC. This codes for CASSSPDLHRETQYF.

V and J are TRBV5-4 and TRBJ2-1, with TRBD2 as a possible D gene (6 bases). CDR1 is SGHNT, CDR2 YYREEE, per germline (reference sequence). Deletions cut 3 bases from V and 7 bases from J, with 17 bases between. CDR3 size: 15 residues. In DNA, the CDR3 is TGTGCCAGCAGCTCAGCCGGGACCCGGGGGAATGAGCAGTTCTTC. Translation gives CASSSAGTRGNEQFF.

The chain is built from TRBV28 and TRBJ2-1; D perhaps matches TRBD2 (5 bases). The ends were cut back, 6 bases at V and 9 bases at J, with 12 bases in the middle. CDR1 and CDR2 (germline): MDHEN, SYDVKM. CDR3 length: 12 amino acids. CDR3 region: CASRGSYGEQFF. As DNA, the CDR3 is TGTGCCAGCAGGGGGAGTTATGGTGAGCAGTTCTTC.

The V gene is TRBV6-1, the J gene TRBJ1-2; possible D gene TRBD1, 6 bases. Trimming shortened V by 2 bases and J by 4 bases, and 14 bases separated the two germline ends. Germline CDR1 is MNHNS and CDR2 is SASEGT. The CDR3 is 15 residues long. CDR3 DNA sequence: TGTGCCAGCAGTGAATCTAACAGGGCGCGCTATGGCTACACCTTC. It specifies CASSESNRARYGYTF.

The CDR3 DNA reads TGTGCCTGGAGCCCGGGACAGGGGGGACAGCCCCAGCATTTT. This sequence encodes CAWSPGQGGQPQHF. The chain is built from TRBV30 and TRBJ1-5; 11 bases line up with TRBD1. With 3 bases clipped from V and 7 bases from J, the junction kept 5 bases outside the gene matches. CDR1 and CDR2 (germline): GTSNPN, SVGIG (reference sequence). CDR3 size: 14 residues.

This clone was recorded a few times. J is TRBJ2-1 and V is TRBV6-4, with 7 bases that match TRBD2. The length of the CDR3 is 16 residues. Germline V CDR1 and CDR2: MRHNA, SNTAGT. V lost 6 bases, J lost 5 bases, and 13 bases stayed unmatched. In DNA form, the CDR3 reads TGTGCCAGCAGCCCTTCCGAGGGGAGCGGGAACAATGAGCAGTTCTTC. Translation: CASSPSEGSGNNEQFF.

This clone was counted between two and nine times. The CDR3 coding sequence is TGTGCCAGCAGCCAAGATGGGCGGGATTGGGAGCAGTACTTC. This sequence encodes CASSQDGRDWEQYF. The V call is TRBV3-1 (or the pseudogene TRBV3-2), the J call TRBJ2-7; D possibly corresponds to TRBD2 (6 bases). Germline CDR1 reads LGHDT; CDR2 reads YNNKEL (reference sequence). CDR3 length equals 14 residues. Between the trimmed V and J ends, which lost 0 bases and 7 bases, there was a span of 13 bases.

The rearrangement joins TRBV7-9 to TRBJ2-2, with 7 bases aligning to TRBD2. The CDR3 runs to 13 residues. With V trimmed by 4 bases and J by 6 bases, 2 bases remained unmatched. Looked up from germline, CDR1 is SEHNR and CDR2 is FQNEAQ (reference sequence). CDR3 nucleotide sequence: TGTGCCAGCAGCTCCGGACTAGCCGGGGAGCTGTTTTTT. Amino acid sequence: CASSSGLAGELFF.

The chain combines TRBV28 with TRBJ1-3; D is unresolved. The germline CDR1 and CDR2 sequences are MDHEN and SYDVKM. This CDR3 comprises 12 residues. V lost 2 bases and J 13 bases, leaving 12 bases between the germline ends. The CDR3: CASSLNIGSIYF. CDR3 DNA: TGTGCCAGCAGTTTAAATATTGGCTCAATATATTTT.

This clone has just one count. The J gene is TRBJ2-2, the V gene TRBV27; 8 bases align to TRBD2. Germline V gene lookup returns CDR1 MNHEY and CDR2 SMNVEV (reference sequence). The V gene end was trimmed by 5 bases and the J gene end by 3 bases; junction bases not matched to a gene: 8. This CDR3 spans 16 amino acids. CDR3 residues: CASSAPGLVDTGELFF. The CDR3 coding sequence is TGTGCCAGCAGTGCCCCGGGACTAGTGGACACCGGGGAGCTGTTTTTT.

The chain joins TRBV27 to TRBJ1-5; no definite D call. This CDR3 is 15 amino acids long. Germline assignment: CDR1 MNHEY and CDR2 SMNVEV (reference sequence). Deletions cut 4 bases from V and 3 bases from J, with 13 bases between. CDR3 DNA: TGTGCCAGCAGTTCGGCGGCGGGTCTCAATCAGCCCCAGCATTTT. Translation: CASSSAAGLNQPQHF.

The rearrangement uses TRBV7-8 and TRBJ2-1; TRBD2 is a possible D gene (5 bases). The length of the CDR3 is 13 residues. V was trimmed by 7 bases and J by 6 bases, leaving 13 bases between them. Germline V gene data show CDR1 as SGHVS and CDR2 as FQNEAQ. The CDR3 loop is CASKGPGFNEQFF. Here the CDR3 DNA reads TGTGCCAGCAAAGGCCCGGGGTTCAATGAGCAGTTCTTC.

The rearrangement uses TRBV11-2 and TRBJ2-2; D not resolved. The germline V gene encodes CDR1 SGHAT and CDR2 FQNNGV. The CDR3 covers 14 residues. Trimming removed 8 bases from V and 0 bases from J, with 10 bases in between. CDR3 coding DNA: TGTGCCAGCCAGTTTCAGACGAACACCGGGGAGCTGTTTTTT. Translating gives CASQFQTNTGELFF.

The chain joins TRBV7-3 to TRBJ2-3; possible D gene TRBD2, 5 bases. This CDR3 has 15 residues. V lost 5 bases and J lost 2, with 14 bases in between. Germline V CDR1 and CDR2: SGHTA, FQGTGA. In DNA form, the CDR3 reads TGTGCCAGCAGCCCCACTAGTTTTTTCACAGATACGCAGTATTTT. It encodes CASSPTSFFTDTQYF.